This T cell receptor beta chain was recorded in a study of Tregs in tolerant kidney transplant recipients. The CDR3 is made up of 13 amino acids. Per germline, CDR1 MNHEY and CDR2 SVGEGT. Whole-study results and caveats: Findings come from small patient numbers and require larger validation. The most relevant donor-specific Treg TCRbeta repertoire apparently came from expansion with activated donor B cells.

The method was immunoSEQ multiplex PCR; TCRdb's version includes in-frame clones alone and lacks a portion of them. The sample has 30,000 or so clones. Thawed PBMCs were FACS-sorted into unstimulated CD4+CD25+CD127- regulatory T cells, CD4+CD25- non-regulatory cells, CD4 and CD8 cells. With respect to this clone: Its target is not known. The read ends 3 residues shy of where the CDR3 ends; the end is completed using the germline J gene.

This TCR was sampled from a human donor who received a combined kidney and bone marrow transplant. The rearrangement uses TRBV6-2 or TRBV6-3 and TRBJ1-5, with a tentative D call TRBD1 (6 bases). The sequencing here drew on CD8+ T cells from blood, taken before the transplant. CDR3 DNA (partial): TGTGCCAGCACCTTGGACAGCTTTCTACCC. It translates to CASTLDSFLP. From start to end, the CDR3 is CASTLDSFLPQHF.